The sequence of this TCR beta chain was determined in a study of shared clonotypes between healthy human individuals. Broader study findings: Despite large depth, rarefaction showed incomplete sorted-subset sequencing. Non-shared clonotypes were found to have lower generation probabilities than the clonotypes that were shared by all four of the sorted-subset donors.

V lost 4 bases, J lost 2 bases, and 21 bases lay in between. CDR3 length: 17 amino acids. Germline CDR1 SGHRS, CDR2 YFSETQ. It was CD45RO-negative cells, positively selected for CCR7, that made up naive CD8 cells, with terminally differentiated effector memory CD45RA+ cells excluded. In regard to this clone: Its cognate antigen is unknown.

Running of the assay took place at deep level. Repertoires were generated with immunoSEQ multiplex PCR, while TCRdb's copy carries only in-frame clones and drops some. The sample consists of about 2 million clones, about 95% of them appearing once. The J gene is TRBJ2-5, the V gene TRBV5-1, with D unresolved. This receptor was taken from a man in his late teens or twenties in good health. Sequences were obtained from naive CD8+ T cells sorted from blood. CDR3: CASSERQDGSEQETQYF. CDR3 in DNA: TGCGCCAGCAGCGAAAGGCAGGACGGATCAGAACAAGAGACCCAGTACTTC.